Listed here is a single T cell receptor (beta chain). Sequencing used immunoSEQ multiplex PCR; TCRdb keeps in-frame clones, though not all of them. The repertoire holds tens of thousands of clones, with roughly 80% as singletons. These data come from a study of blood T cell repertoires in COVID-19. The germline V gene has CDR1 SGHRS and CDR2 YFSETQ. The junction had 8 bases not matched to a gene; V was cut back by 0 bases and J by 0 bases. The CDR3 contains 19 residues. The genes are TRBV5-1 and TRBJ2-5; 13 bases align to TRBD2. The sample taken for sequencing was peripheral blood. The clonotype was recovered from a human donor in a cohort sampled during active COVID-19. The CDR3 coding sequence is TGCGCCAGCAGCTTGGCCCGGACTAGCGGGGGCCCGTACCAAGAGACCCAGTACTTC. Its protein product is CASSLARTSGGPYQETQYF.